The present T cell receptor beta chain was sequenced within a study of T-cell reconstitution after alpha-beta-depleted transplantation in children. General study points: Alpha-beta T cells about two months after transplant reportedly derived from several hundred expanded graft clones. T-cell numbers and diversity, one year after transplant, stemmed largely from T cells that were newly produced. Some patients' high day-60 TCRbeta diversity was traced to surviving recipient T cells and thymic progenitors.

This sample's TCRbeta library carried unique molecular identifier barcodes. TCRdb re-analysed the PCR reads in MiXCR, keeping a single row per CDR3 protein. Of around 700,000 distinct CDR3 sequences detected, around 14% appear once; the ten largest clones hold around 0.8%. The length of the CDR3 is 12 residues. Germline V gives CDR1 SQVTM, CDR2 ANQGSEA. This clonotype came up once. Its cognate antigen is unknown. This may be a read error: a much more frequent sequence differs by one nucleotide. The chain has TRBV29-1 and TRBJ1-1, with 7 bases matching TRBD1. The TCR comes from a girl aged 2-15 years with congenital amegakaryocytic thrombocytopenia, due to receive a stem cell transplant. The sequencing used PBMCs, collected before TCRalphabeta/CD19-depleted stem cell transplant. The CDR3 nucleotides are TGCGGCGTTGACGTGACAGGGTCTCAAGCTTTCTTT. It yields the protein CGVDVTGSQAFF. Drawing the rest from reference TRBV29-1 and TRBJ1-1, the complete variable domain is SAVISQKPSRDICQRGTSLTIQCQVDSQVTMMFWYRQQPGQSLTLIATANQGSEATYESGFVIDKFPISRPNLTFSTLTVSNMSPEDSSIYLCGVDVTGSQAFFGQGTRLTVV.